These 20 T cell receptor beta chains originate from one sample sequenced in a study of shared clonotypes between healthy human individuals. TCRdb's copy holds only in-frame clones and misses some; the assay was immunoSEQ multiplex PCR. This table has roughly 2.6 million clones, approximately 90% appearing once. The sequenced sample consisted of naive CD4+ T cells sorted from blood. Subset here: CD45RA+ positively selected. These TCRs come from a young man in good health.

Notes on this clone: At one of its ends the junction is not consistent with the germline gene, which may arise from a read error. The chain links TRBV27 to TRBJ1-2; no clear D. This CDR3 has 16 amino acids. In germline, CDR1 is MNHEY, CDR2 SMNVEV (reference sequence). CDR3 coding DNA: TGTGCCAACAGTACAAGTGGAAGGCAGGACGGCTATGGCTACACCTTC. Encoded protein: CANSTSGRQDGYGYTF.

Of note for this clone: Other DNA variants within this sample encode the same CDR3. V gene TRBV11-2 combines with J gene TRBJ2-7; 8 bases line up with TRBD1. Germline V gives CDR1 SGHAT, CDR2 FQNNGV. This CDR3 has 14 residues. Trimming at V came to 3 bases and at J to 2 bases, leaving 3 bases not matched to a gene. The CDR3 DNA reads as TGTGCCAGCAGCTTGGGCAGGGGGCCCTACGAGCAGTACTTC. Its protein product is CASSLGRGPYEQYF.

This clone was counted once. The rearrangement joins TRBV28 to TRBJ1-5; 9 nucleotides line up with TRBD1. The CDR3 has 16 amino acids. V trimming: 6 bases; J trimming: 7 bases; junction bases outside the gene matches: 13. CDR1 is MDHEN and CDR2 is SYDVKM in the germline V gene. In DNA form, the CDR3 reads TGTGCCAGCAGAGAAGATGGGACAGGGAAGGGCCAGCCCCAGCATTTT. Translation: CASREDGTGKGQPQHF.

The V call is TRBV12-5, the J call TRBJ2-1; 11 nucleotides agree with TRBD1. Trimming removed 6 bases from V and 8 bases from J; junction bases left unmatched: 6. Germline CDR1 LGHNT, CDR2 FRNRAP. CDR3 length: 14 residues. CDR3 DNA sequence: TGTGCTAGTGGGGGGACAGGGGGTAGCCATGAGCAGTTCTTC. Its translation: CASGGTGGSHEQFF.

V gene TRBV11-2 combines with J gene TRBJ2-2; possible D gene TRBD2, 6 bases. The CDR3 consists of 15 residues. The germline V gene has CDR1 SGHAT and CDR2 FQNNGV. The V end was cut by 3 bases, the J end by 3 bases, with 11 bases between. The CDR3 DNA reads TGTGCCAGCAGCTTGACGGGACTCTACACCGGGGAGCTGTTTTTT. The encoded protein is CASSLTGLYTGELFF. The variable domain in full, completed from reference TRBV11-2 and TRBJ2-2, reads EAGVAQSPRYKIIEKRQSVAFWCNPISGHATLYWYQQILGQGPKLLIQFQNNGVVDDSQLPKDRFSAERLKGVDSTLKIQPAKLEDSAVYLCASSLTGLYTGELFFGEGSRLTVL.

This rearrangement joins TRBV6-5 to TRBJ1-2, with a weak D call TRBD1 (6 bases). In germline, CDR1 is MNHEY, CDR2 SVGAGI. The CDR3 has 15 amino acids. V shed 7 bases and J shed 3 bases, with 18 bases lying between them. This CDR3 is CASKEGPGQYYGYTF. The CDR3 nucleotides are TGTGCCAGCAAGGAGGGCCCCGGACAGTACTATGGCTACACCTTC.

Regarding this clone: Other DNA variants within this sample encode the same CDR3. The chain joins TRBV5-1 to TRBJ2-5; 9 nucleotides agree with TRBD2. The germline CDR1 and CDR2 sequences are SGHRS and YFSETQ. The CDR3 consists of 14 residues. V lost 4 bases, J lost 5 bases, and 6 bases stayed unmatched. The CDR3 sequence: CASSLGTSRETQYF. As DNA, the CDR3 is TGCGCCAGCAGCCTAGGGACTAGCCGGGAGACCCAGTACTTC. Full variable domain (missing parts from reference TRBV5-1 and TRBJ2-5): KAGVTQTPRYLIKTRGQQVTLSCSPISGHRSVSWYQQTPGQGLQFLFEYFSETQRNKGNFPGRFSGRQFSNSRSEMNVSTLELGDSALYLCASSLGTSRETQYFGPGTRLLVL.

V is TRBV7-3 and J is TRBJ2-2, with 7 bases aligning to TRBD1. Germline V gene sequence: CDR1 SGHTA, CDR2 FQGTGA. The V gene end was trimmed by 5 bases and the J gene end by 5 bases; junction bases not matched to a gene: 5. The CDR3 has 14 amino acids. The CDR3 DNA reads TGTGCCAGCAGCAGGGACAGCGAAACCGGGGAGCTGTTTTTT. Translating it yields CASSRDSETGELFF.

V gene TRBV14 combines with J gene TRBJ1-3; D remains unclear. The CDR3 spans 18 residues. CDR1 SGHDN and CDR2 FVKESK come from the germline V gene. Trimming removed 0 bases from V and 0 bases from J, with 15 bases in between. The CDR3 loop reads CASSQEFWRTFSGNTIYF. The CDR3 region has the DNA TGTGCCAGCAGCCAAGAATTCTGGCGGACCTTCTCTGGAAACACCATATATTTT. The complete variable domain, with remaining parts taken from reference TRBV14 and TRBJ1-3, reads EAGVTQFPSHSVIEKGQTVTLRCDPISGHDNLYWYRRVMGKEIKFLLHFVKESKQDESGMPNNRFLAERTGGTYSTLKVQPAELEDSGVYFCASSQEFWRTFSGNTIYFGEGSWLTVV.

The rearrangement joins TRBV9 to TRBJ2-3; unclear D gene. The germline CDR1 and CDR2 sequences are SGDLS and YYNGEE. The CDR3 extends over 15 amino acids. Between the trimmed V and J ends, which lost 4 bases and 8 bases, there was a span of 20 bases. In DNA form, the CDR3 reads TGTGCCAGCAGCTTACCGGGCACTAACCCCACTACGCAGTATTTT. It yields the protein CASSLPGTNPTTQYF.

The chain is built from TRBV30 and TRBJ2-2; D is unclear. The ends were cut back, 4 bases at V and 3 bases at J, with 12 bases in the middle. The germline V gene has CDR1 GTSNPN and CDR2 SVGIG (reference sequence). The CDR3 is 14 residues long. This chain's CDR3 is CAWTPLTHTGELFF. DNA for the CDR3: TGTGCCTGGACTCCCCTCACCCACACCGGGGAGCTGTTTTTT.

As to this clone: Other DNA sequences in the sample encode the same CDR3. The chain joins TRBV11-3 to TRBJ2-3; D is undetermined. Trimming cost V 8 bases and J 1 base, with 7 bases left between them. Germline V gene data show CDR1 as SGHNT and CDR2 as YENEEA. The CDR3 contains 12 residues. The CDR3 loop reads CASASGTDTQYF. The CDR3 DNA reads TGTGCCAGCGCCTCAGGCACAGATACGCAGTATTTT.

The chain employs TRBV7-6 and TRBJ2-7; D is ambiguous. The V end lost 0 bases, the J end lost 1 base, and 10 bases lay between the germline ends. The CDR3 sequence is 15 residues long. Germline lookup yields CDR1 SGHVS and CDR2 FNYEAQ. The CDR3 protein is CASSLARSGSYEQYF. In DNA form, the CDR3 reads TGTGCCAGCAGCTTAGCGCGCTCCGGATCCTACGAGCAGTACTTC.

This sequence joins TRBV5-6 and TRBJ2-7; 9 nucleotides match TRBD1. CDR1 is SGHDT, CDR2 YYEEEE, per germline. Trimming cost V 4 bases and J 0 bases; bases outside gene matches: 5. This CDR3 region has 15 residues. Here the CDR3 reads CASSATGGGSYEQYF. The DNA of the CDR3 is TGTGCCAGCAGCGCGACAGGGGGAGGCTCCTACGAGCAGTACTTC.

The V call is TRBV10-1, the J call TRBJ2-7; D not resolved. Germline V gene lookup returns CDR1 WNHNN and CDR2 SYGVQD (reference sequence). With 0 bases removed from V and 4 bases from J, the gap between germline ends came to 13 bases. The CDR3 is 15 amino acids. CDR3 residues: CASSESRKGRYEQYF. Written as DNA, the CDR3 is TGCGCCAGCAGTGAGTCGAGGAAGGGAAGGTACGAGCAGTACTTC.

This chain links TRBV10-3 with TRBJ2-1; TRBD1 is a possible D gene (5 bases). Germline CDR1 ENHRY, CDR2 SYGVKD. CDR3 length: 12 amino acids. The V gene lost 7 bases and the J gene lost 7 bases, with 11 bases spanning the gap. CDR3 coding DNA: TGTGCCATCAAAGGACACCAAAATGAGCAGTTCTTC. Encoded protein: CAIKGHQNEQFF.

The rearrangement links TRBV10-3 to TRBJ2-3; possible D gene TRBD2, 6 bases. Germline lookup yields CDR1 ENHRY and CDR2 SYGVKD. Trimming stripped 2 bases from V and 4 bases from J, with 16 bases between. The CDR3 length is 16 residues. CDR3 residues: CAISERGSVPPDTQYF. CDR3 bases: TGTGCCATCAGTGAGCGGGGGTCCGTACCACCAGATACGCAGTATTTT.

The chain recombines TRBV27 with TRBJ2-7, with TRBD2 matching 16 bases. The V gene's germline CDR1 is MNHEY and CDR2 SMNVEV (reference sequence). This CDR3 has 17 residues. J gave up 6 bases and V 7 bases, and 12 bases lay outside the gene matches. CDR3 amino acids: CASNLGGLAGGLGEQYF. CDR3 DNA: TGTGCCAGCAACCTGGGGGGACTAGCGGGAGGGCTAGGCGAGCAGTACTTC.

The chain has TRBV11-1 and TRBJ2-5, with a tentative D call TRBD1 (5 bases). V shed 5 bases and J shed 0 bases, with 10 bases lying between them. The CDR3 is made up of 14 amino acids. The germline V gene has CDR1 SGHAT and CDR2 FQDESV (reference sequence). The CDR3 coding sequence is TGTGCCAGCAGCATGACAGCCAACCAAGAGACCCAGTACTTC. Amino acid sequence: CASSMTANQETQYF.

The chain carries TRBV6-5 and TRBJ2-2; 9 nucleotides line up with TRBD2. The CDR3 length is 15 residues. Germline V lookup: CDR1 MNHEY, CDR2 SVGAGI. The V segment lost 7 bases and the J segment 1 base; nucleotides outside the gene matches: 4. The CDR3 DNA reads TGTGCCAGCAAGGCGGGAGGGTTGAACACCGGGGAGCTGTTTTTT. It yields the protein CASKAGGLNTGELFF.